The 29 T cell receptor beta chains in this list originate from one sample, sequenced in a study of radiotherapy plus CTLA-4 blockade in lung cancer. Profiled with immunoSEQ multiplex PCR; TCRdb holds only in-frame clones, not every one. This sample yields about 73,000 clones, of which around 86% are seen a single time; 40% belongs to the top ten. The material was peripheral blood, obtained from a patient treated with radiotherapy plus ipilimumab. These receptor sequences come from a human donor with non-small cell lung cancer that progressed on radiotherapy plus ipilimumab.

This clone has a single count. The chain joins TRBV11-2 to TRBJ2-7; D is unclear. Germline loops: CDR1 SGHAT, CDR2 FQNNGV. Trimming shortened V by 0 bases and J by 2 bases, and 11 bases separated the two germline ends. CDR3 size: 15 residues. This CDR3 reads CASSLDLPGTYEQYF. The CDR3 nucleotides are TGTGCCAGCAGCTTAGATCTGCCCGGAACCTACGAGCAGTACTTC.

This clone was recorded a few times. The chain uses TRBV25-1 and TRBJ1-1; D ambiguous. The V gene lost 7 bases and the J gene lost 0 bases, with 6 bases spanning the gap. The germline V gene encodes CDR1 MGHDK and CDR2 SYGVNS. The CDR3 has 12 residues. The CDR3 nucleotides are TGTGCCAGCACATTCATGAACACTGAAGCTTTCTTT. Protein: CASTFMNTEAFF.

In nucleotides, the CDR3 is TGTGCCAGCAGCGCCAGGGGGCAAGAGACCCAGTACTTC. This gives the protein CASSARGQETQYF. The rearrangement joins TRBV7-9 to TRBJ2-5; 7 nucleotides line up with TRBD1. Trimming removed 5 bases from V and 2 bases from J; junction bases left unmatched: 2. The CDR3 loop spans 13 amino acids. CDR1 SEHNR and CDR2 FQNEAQ come from the germline V gene (reference sequence).

The chain joins TRBV19 to TRBJ2-7; a weak D match, TRBD1 (5 bases). CDR1 and CDR2 from the germline V gene are LNHDA and SQIVND (reference sequence). CDR3 size: 13 residues. With 3 bases removed from V and 2 bases from J, the gap between germline ends came to 8 bases. CDR3 sequence reads: CASSISRAYEQYF. The CDR3 nucleotides read TGTGCCAGTAGTATCTCCAGGGCCTACGAGCAGTACTTC.

The genes are TRBV9 and TRBJ1-2; D possibly corresponds to TRBD1 (6 bases). Trimming removed 4 bases at V and 4 bases at J, with 14 bases between. From germline, CDR1 is SGDLS and CDR2 YYNGEE. The CDR3 runs to 14 residues. CDR3 coding DNA: TGTGCCAGCAGCCGAGAGGACAGCGTCTATGGCTACACCTTC. Amino acid sequence: CASSREDSVYGYTF.

This CDR3 is CASSRLAGARCREQYF. In DNA form, the CDR3 reads TGTGCCAGCAGCAGACTAGCGGGAGCAAGGTGTCGGGAGCAGTACTTC. V usage is TRBV25-1 and J usage is TRBJ2-7; 12 bases line up with TRBD2. The CDR3 totals 16 residues. The J segment lost 7 bases and the V segment lost 6 bases, leaving 13 bases of the junction unmatched. In germline, CDR1 is MGHDK, CDR2 SYGVNS.

The count of this clone is one. The chain carries TRBV5-1 and TRBJ2-5; 11 bases are shared with TRBD2. Germline trimming cut 4 bases from V and 1 base from J; bases unmatched to any gene: 6. The CDR3 runs 16 residues. The germline CDR1 and CDR2 sequences are SGHRS and YFSETQ. In DNA, the CDR3 is TGCGCCAGCAGCCGAGGTACTAGCGGGGGCCAAGAGACCCAGTACTTC. Its translation: CASSRGTSGGQETQYF.

V and J are TRBV6-1 and TRBJ2-5; D remains unclear. The tail of the sequence fits TRBJ2-7 better, so the J call may be wrong. The CDR3 extends over 11 amino acids. Germline V gene data show CDR1 as MNHNS and CDR2 as SASEGT. CDR3 region: CASSALYEQYF. The CDR3 DNA sequence: TGTGCCAGCAGTGCACTCTACGAGCAGTACTTC.

This clone was detected once. This chain joins TRBV19 and TRBJ1-1, with TRBD1 matching 9 bases. The CDR3 runs 14 residues. Trimming took 5 bases from V and 4 from J; bases not matched to a gene: 5. Per the germline V gene, CDR1 is LNHDA and CDR2 is SQIVND (reference sequence). CDR3 region: CASSRGTGITEAFF. For the CDR3, the DNA is TGTGCCAGTAGTCGAGGGACAGGGATCACTGAAGCTTTCTTT. Full variable domain (remainder filled in from reference TRBV19 and TRBJ1-1): DGGITQSPKYLFRKEGQNVTLSCEQNLNHDAMYWYRQDPGQGLRLIYYSQIVNDFQKGDIAEGYSVSREKKESFPLTVTSAQKNPTAFYLCASSRGTGITEAFFGQGTRLTVV.

This rearrangement joins TRBV6-1 to TRBJ1-1, with a weak D call TRBD1 (6 bases). V lost 6 bases, J lost 5 bases, and 13 bases lay in between. CDR1 is MNHNS and CDR2 is SASEGT in the germline V gene. The CDR3 spans 13 residues. CDR3 sequence (DNA): TGTGCCAGCAGACAGGGAGTTGGAACTGAAGCTTTCTTT. It is translated as CASRQGVGTEAFF.

The rearrangement joins TRBV11-2 to TRBJ2-2, with D tentatively TRBD1 or TRBD2 (5 bases each). Trimming took off 5 bases at V and 6 bases at J, with 7 bases between the two ends. The length of the CDR3 is 12 residues. CDR1 is SGHAT and CDR2 is FQNNGV in the germline V gene. As DNA, the CDR3 is TGTGCCAGCAGCCAGGGACCCGGGGAGCTGTTTTTT. Amino acids: CASSQGPGELFF.

This clone has only one observation. The chain uses TRBV28 and TRBJ2-1; 8 bases are a match to TRBD2. Trimming at V came to 5 bases and at J to 7 bases, leaving 4 bases not matched to a gene. Germline CDR1 reads MDHEN; CDR2 reads SYDVKM. The CDR3 runs to 13 residues. Written as DNA, the CDR3 is TGTGCCAGCAGTAGCGGGAGTTGGAATGAGCAGTTCTTC. Protein: CASSSGSWNEQFF.

The chain links TRBV27 to TRBJ1-2, with TRBD1 matching over 8 bases. V was clipped by 10 bases and J by 4 bases; unmatched bases: 23. CDR3 length: 18 amino acids. Germline V gene data show CDR1 as MNHEY and CDR2 as SMNVEV (reference sequence). The CDR3 spells CATKEVGQGANSLYGYTF. The CDR3 DNA sequence: TGTGCCACGAAGGAGGTGGGTCAGGGGGCGAATTCCCTCTATGGCTACACCTTC.

V is TRBV6-5 and J is TRBJ2-7; D might be TRBD1 or TRBD2, each matching 6 bases. The CDR3 totals 13 residues. Trimming removed 8 bases at V and 2 bases at J, with 13 bases between. CDR1 and CDR2 (germline): MNHEY, SVGAGI. This CDR3 is CASQKGGPYEQYF. CDR3 DNA: TGTGCCAGCCAAAAAGGGGGGCCCTACGAGCAGTACTTC.

The chain combines TRBV4-2 with TRBJ2-7; D unclear. V was shortened by 4 bases and J by 3 bases, with 13 bases between the two germline ends. CDR1 LGHNA and CDR2 YNFKEQ come from the germline V gene. The CDR3 sequence is 14 residues long. CDR3 in amino acids: CASSRELGYYEQYF. The DNA of the CDR3 is TGTGCCAGCAGCCGAGAATTAGGGTACTACGAGCAGTACTTC.

This chain links TRBV7-9 with TRBJ1-6, with 8 positions matching TRBD1. The CDR3 has 16 amino acids. Looked up from germline, CDR1 is SEHNR and CDR2 is FQNEAQ (reference sequence). The J segment lost 9 bases and the V segment lost 1 base, leaving 8 bases of the junction unmatched. The CDR3 region is CASSLGQGAVRSPLHF. DNA of the CDR3: TGTGCCAGCAGCTTAGGTCAGGGGGCGGTGCGTTCACCCCTCCACTTT.

This clone was counted between two and nine times. The chain is built from TRBV28 and TRBJ2-7, with D unresolved. This CDR3 region has 11 residues. Between the trimmed V and J ends, which lost 6 bases and 4 bases, there was a span of 7 bases. Germline CDR1 reads MDHEN; CDR2 reads SYDVKM. The CDR3 sequence: CASSSNYEQYV. The CDR3 nucleotides are TGTGCCAGCAGCAGTAATTACGAGCAGTACGTC.

V usage is TRBV29-1 and J usage is TRBJ2-1; D might be TRBD2 (5 bases). There are 13 residues in the CDR3. Germline V gives CDR1 SQVTM, CDR2 ANQGSEA. Trimming removed 3 bases at V and 4 bases at J, with 10 bases between. The CDR3 loop is CSVDLRDYNEQFF. The CDR3 coding sequence is TGCAGCGTTGATTTACGGGATTACAATGAGCAGTTCTTC.

This clone was seen a handful of times. This chain links TRBV18 with TRBJ1-3; D is unclear. The CDR3 runs 16 residues. Per the germline V gene, CDR1 is KGHSH and CDR2 is LQKENI. The ends were cut back, 3 bases at V and 0 bases at J, with 12 bases in the middle. CDR3 nucleotides: TGTGCCAGCTCACCCTCGTACAGCTTCTCTGGAAACACCATATATTTT. It yields the protein CASSPSYSFSGNTIYF.

The chain recombines TRBV7-9 with TRBJ2-5, with D perhaps TRBD1 or TRBD2 (5 bases each). Trimming took off 4 bases at V and 1 base at J, with 16 bases between the two ends. Germline V gene lookup returns CDR1 SEHNR and CDR2 FQNEAQ (reference sequence). This CDR3 has 16 amino acids. This chain's CDR3 is CASSSRDQKTQETQYF. For the CDR3, the DNA is TGTGCCAGCAGCTCACGGGACCAAAAAACCCAAGAGACCCAGTACTTC.

The chain employs TRBV6-6 and TRBJ2-7; 12 nucleotides line up with TRBD1. The V gene's germline CDR1 is MNHNY and CDR2 SVGAGI (reference sequence). This CDR3 is built from 15 residues. Trimming took 6 bases from V and 5 from J; bases not matched to a gene: 8. The CDR3 region has the DNA TGTGCCAGCAGCATCCGGGACAGGGGGCATCACGAGCAGTACGTC. The encoded protein is CASSIRDRGHHEQYV.

Notes on this clone: Additional DNA sequences in this sample encode the identical CDR3. The gene calls are TRBV27 and TRBJ1-1; no definite D call. The CDR3 consists of 15 residues. Trimming removed 4 bases at V and 2 bases at J, with 14 bases between. CDR1 MNHEY and CDR2 SMNVEV come from the germline V gene (reference sequence). CDR3 sequence (DNA): TGTGCCAGCAGTTCCCGGTCAGACGGTAACACTGAAGCTTTCTTT. Translating it yields CASSSRSDGNTEAFF.

This chain links TRBV29-1 with TRBJ2-5, with TRBD2 matching over 14 bases. J gave up 11 bases and V 5 bases, and 16 bases lay outside the gene matches. Per germline, CDR1 SQVTM and CDR2 ANQGSEA. CDR3 length: 16 amino acids. The DNA for the CDR3 is TGCAGCGTTAAAAGTCTCGGGACTAGCGGGAGTTCTTATCAGTACTTC. It yields the protein CSVKSLGTSGSSYQYF.

The chain joins TRBV29-1 to TRBJ2-1, with D uncertain. This CDR3 has 14 residues. V gave up 8 bases and J gave up 4 bases, with 18 bases separating them. CDR1 is SQVTM, CDR2 ANQGSEA, per germline. CDR3 residues: CSQVGFTGYNEQFF. In nucleotides, the CDR3 is TGCAGCCAGGTAGGGTTCACCGGATACAATGAGCAGTTCTTC.

V usage is TRBV27 and J usage is TRBJ2-1; TRBD2 aligns across 12 bases. The CDR3 is made up of 16 amino acids. The ends lost 6 bases at V and 5 bases at J; junction bases unmatched: 8. From germline, CDR1 is MNHEY and CDR2 SMNVEV (reference sequence). In DNA, the CDR3 is TGTGCCAGCAGCCCCGCCGGACTAGCGGGAAACAATGAGCAGTTCTTC. Translation: CASSPAGLAGNNEQFF.

The chain uses TRBV6-1 and TRBJ2-7; TRBD2 agrees at 11 bases. V lost 7 bases, J lost 3 bases, and 5 bases stayed unmatched. Germline V gene data show CDR1 as MNHNS and CDR2 as SASEGT. The CDR3 contains 14 residues. The CDR3 coding sequence is TGTGCCAGCAATGTAGGACTAGCGGGCTACGAGCAGTACTTC. Translation gives CASNVGLAGYEQYF.

Only one count was recorded for this clone. The chain joins TRBV30 to TRBJ1-2; 8 nucleotides agree with TRBD1. The CDR3 has 14 residues. The germline V gene has CDR1 GTSNPN and CDR2 SVGIG (reference sequence). The V gene end was trimmed by 2 bases and the J gene end by 7 bases; junction bases not matched to a gene: 9. The CDR3 loop reads CAWSLTGGRGGYTF. In DNA, the CDR3 is TGTGCCTGGAGTTTAACAGGGGGTAGAGGTGGCTACACCTTC.

The CDR3 DNA reads as TGTGCCAGTAGTATTCGGGGCAGGGGTAGCAATCAGCCCCAGCATTTT. It encodes CASSIRGRGSNQPQHF. This chain connects TRBV19 to TRBJ1-5, with D perhaps TRBD1 (6 bases). Between the trimmed V and J ends, which lost 3 bases and 0 bases, there was a span of 12 bases. The germline V gene has CDR1 LNHDA and CDR2 SQIVND (reference sequence). There are 16 residues in the CDR3.

The rearrangement links TRBV7-9 to TRBJ1-4; D possibly corresponds to TRBD1 (6 bases). The CDR3 has 14 residues. Germline V gene data show CDR1 as SEHNR and CDR2 as FQNEAQ (reference sequence). Trimming cost V 3 bases and J 8 bases, with 13 bases left between them. The CDR3 sequence: CASSLGQGYEKLFF. CDR3 coding DNA: TGTGCCAGCAGCTTGGGTCAGGGGTACGAAAAACTGTTTTTT.